The 22 T cell receptor beta chains below come from one sample, sequenced in a study of cytomegalovirus exposure and HLA in healthy donors. The PCR used 60 Vbeta and 13 Jbeta primers. Clones were sequenced by immunoSEQ multiplex PCR, and TCRdb holds only the in-frame ones, with some missing. The table includes 120,000 or so clones, about 72% detected once. Sequenced material: PBMCs. The receptors here all came from a man in his fifties in good health and CMV-seropositive.

The chain recombines TRBV6-5 with TRBJ1-1, with TRBD1 identical over 7 bases. This CDR3 spans 12 amino acids. Germline V gene lookup returns CDR1 MNHEY and CDR2 SVGAGI. J gave up 5 bases and V 7 bases, and 4 bases lay outside the gene matches. The CDR3 coding sequence is TGTGCCAGCAACAGACAGGGAACTGAAGCTTTCTTT. This codes for CASNRQGTEAFF.

The chain has TRBV7-2 and TRBJ2-1, with D maybe TRBD1 (5 bases). The CDR3 is 15 amino acids. Per germline, CDR1 SGHTA and CDR2 FQGNSA. The germline V and J ends were trimmed by 1 base and 4 bases, with 11 bases remaining between them. The CDR3, as DNA: TGTGCCAGCAGCTTAGGTACAGGACCATACAATGAGCAGTTCTTC. Encoded protein: CASSLGTGPYNEQFF.

The J gene is TRBJ1-1, the V gene TRBV5-1; 12 bases are shared with TRBD1. Germline trimming cut 3 bases from V and 0 bases from J; bases unmatched to any gene: 6. CDR3 size: 17 residues. Germline assignment: CDR1 SGHRS and CDR2 YFSETQ. CDR3 DNA sequence: TGCGCCAGCAGCTCGGGACAGGGGGCGACCATGAACACTGAAGCTTTCTTT. Amino acids: CASSSGQGATMNTEAFF.

The genes are TRBV15 and TRBJ2-5; 11 nucleotides line up with TRBD2. The DNA end is a closer match to TRBJ2-7, so the J assignment may be wrong. The CDR3 runs to 15 residues. CDR1 LNHNV and CDR2 YYDKDF come from the germline V gene (reference sequence). The CDR3, as DNA: TGTGCCACCAGCGAGGGACTAGCGGAGACCTACGAGCAGTACTTC. The encoded protein is CATSEGLAETYEQYF.

This clone came up once. The chain joins TRBV7-2 to TRBJ2-7; D may be TRBD1 (5 bases). Between the trimmed V and J ends, which lost 5 bases and 6 bases, there was a span of 23 bases. The CDR3 covers 16 residues. CDR1 and CDR2 (germline): SGHTA, FQGNSA. The CDR3: CASSGSQSTVPREQYF. The CDR3 coding sequence is TGTGCCAGCAGCGGCTCCCAATCGACAGTCCCTCGCGAGCAGTACTTC.

This chain connects TRBV7-9 to TRBJ2-2; D is perhaps TRBD2 (5 bases). The ends were cut back, 4 bases at V and 4 bases at J, with 10 bases in the middle. The CDR3 totals 14 residues. Germline assignment: CDR1 SEHNR and CDR2 FQNEAQ (reference sequence). CDR3 DNA sequence: TGTGCCAGCAGCTCGGGGTGGATCACCGGGGAGCTGTTTTTT. Amino acid sequence: CASSSGWITGELFF.

This chain joins TRBV5-1 and TRBJ1-1; tentative D call: TRBD1 (6 bases). Trimming cost V 1 base and J 1 base, with 8 bases left between them. Germline CDR1 is SGHRS and CDR2 is YFSETQ. This CDR3 has 14 amino acids. This chain's CDR3 is CASSLTGRNTEAFF. CDR3 nucleotides: TGCGCCAGCAGCTTGACAGGGAGGAACACTGAAGCTTTCTTT.

The chain employs TRBV5-1 and TRBJ2-7; no clear D gene. V lost 0 bases and J lost 0, with 7 bases in between. The CDR3 totals 14 residues. Germline V CDR1 and CDR2: SGHRS, YFSETQ. The chain's CDR3 is CASSLGSHSYEQYF. The CDR3 DNA reads as TGCGCCAGCAGCTTGGGGAGCCACTCCTACGAGCAGTACTTC.

J is TRBJ1-3 and V is TRBV6-1; D gene unclear. Deletions cut 0 bases from V and 4 bases from J, with 13 bases between. The germline gives CDR1 MNHNS, CDR2 SASEGT. There are 16 residues in the CDR3. DNA of the CDR3: TGTGCCAGCAGTGAAGCGCTAGAGGGAGACGGAAACACCATATATTTT. Translating gives CASSEALEGDGNTIYF.

The V and J genes are TRBV14 and TRBJ2-2; D call uncertain. This CDR3 region has 13 residues. Looked up from germline, CDR1 is SGHDN and CDR2 is FVKESK. The V end lost 2 bases, the J end lost 1 base, and 2 bases lay between the germline ends. The CDR3 nucleotides are TGTGCCAGCAGCCAACAGAACACCGGGGAGCTGTTTTTT. Protein product: CASSQQNTGELFF.

For this clone: Other nucleotide sequences from this sample produce the same CDR3. The gene calls are TRBV19 and TRBJ2-7, with 9 positions matching TRBD1. The CDR3 has 15 residues. The V and J ends lost 5 bases and 1 base, in that order; junction bases with no gene match: 6. Germline values: CDR1 LNHDA, CDR2 SQIVND (reference sequence). The CDR3, as DNA: TGTGCCAGTAGTTTGGACAGGGGCCTTTCCTACGAGCAGTACTTC. It yields the protein CASSLDRGLSYEQYF.

The chain links TRBV19 to TRBJ2-4, with 9 bases fitting TRBD1. V shed 3 bases and J 1 base; nucleotides not matched to a gene: 1. The CDR3 spans 15 residues. Germline CDR1 and CDR2: LNHDA and SQIVND (reference sequence). Here the CDR3 reads CASSIGQGAKNIQYF. The CDR3 DNA is TGTGCCAGTAGTATCGGACAGGGGGCCAAAAACATTCAGTACTTC.

In its sample, this clone was seen a few times. J is TRBJ2-2 and V is TRBV13; 9 positions agree with TRBD2. The J segment lost 6 bases and the V segment lost 3 bases, leaving 5 bases of the junction unmatched. From germline, CDR1 is PRHDT and CDR2 FYEKMQ (reference sequence). The CDR3 covers 15 residues. CDR3 in amino acids: CASSFRTSAPGELFF. The CDR3 DNA is TGTGCCAGCAGCTTCCGGACTAGCGCCCCCGGGGAGCTGTTTTTT.

This clone was found a few times. This chain connects TRBV4-3 to TRBJ2-2; D uncertain. This CDR3 spans 16 amino acids. V was clipped by 0 bases and J by 4 bases, with 12 bases between them. Germline V lookup: CDR1 LGHNA, CDR2 YSLEER. CDR3 loop: CASSQDSRGVTGELFF. DNA for the CDR3: TGCGCCAGCAGCCAAGATAGTAGAGGAGTCACCGGGGAGCTGTTTTTT.

The chain recombines TRBV6-1 with TRBJ2-1, with TRBD2 as a possible D gene (5 bases). CDR1 and CDR2 (germline): MNHNS, SASEGT. This CDR3 spans 12 amino acids. Trimming took 5 bases from V and 7 from J, leaving 9 bases between them. Here the CDR3 reads CASSLRGNEQFF. For the CDR3, the DNA is TGTGCCAGCAGTCTCCGAGGGAATGAGCAGTTCTTC.

Here the CDR3 DNA reads TGTGCCAGCAGCGGCCAACAGGGGTACGAGCAGTACTTC. It is translated as CASSGQQGYEQYF. The genes are TRBV9 and TRBJ2-7, with TRBD1 matching 7 bases. J was trimmed by 4 bases and V by 3 bases; bases with no gene match: 4. Germline values: CDR1 SGDLS, CDR2 YYNGEE. The CDR3 extends over 13 amino acids.

The CDR3 region has the DNA TGCAGCGTTGAAGGGGACAGCATGAACACTGAAGCTTTCTTT. Protein: CSVEGDSMNTEAFF. The chain has TRBV29-1 and TRBJ1-1; 7 bases line up with TRBD1. V lost 1 base, J lost 0 bases, and 2 bases stayed unmatched. This CDR3 is built from 14 residues. Germline V CDR1 and CDR2: SQVTM, ANQGSEA.

V usage is TRBV6-5 and J usage is TRBJ2-2; D gene ambiguous. V was pared by 0 bases and J by 1 base, with 6 bases between. From germline, CDR1 is MNHEY and CDR2 SVGAGI. The CDR3 is 15 residues long. The CDR3 loop reads CASSYSPQNTGELFF. CDR3 sequence (DNA): TGTGCCAGCAGTTACTCTCCCCAGAACACCGGGGAGCTGTTTTTT.

This chain joins TRBV7-2 and TRBJ1-2; D not resolved. The CDR3 totals 13 residues. Germline V gives CDR1 SGHTA, CDR2 FQGNSA. Trimming took off 4 bases at V and 1 base at J, with 7 bases between the two ends. The CDR3 DNA reads as TGTGCCAGCAGCTCCGGTCGTAACTATGGCTACACCTTC. Its protein product is CASSSGRNYGYTF.

The chain links TRBV15 to TRBJ2-3; possibly TRBD1 for D (5 bases). V was trimmed by 2 bases and J by 4 bases, leaving 16 bases between them. This CDR3 has 16 residues. Germline V lookup: CDR1 LNHNV, CDR2 YYDKDF (reference sequence). CDR3 bases: TGTGCCACCAGCAGAAACCTTGCGGACACAGCAGATACGCAGTATTTT. It yields the protein CATSRNLADTADTQYF.

The chain recombines TRBV5-6 with TRBJ2-1; TRBD1 aligns across 9 bases. The germline gives CDR1 SGHDT, CDR2 YYEEEE. The V gene end was trimmed by 3 bases and the J gene end by 0 bases; junction bases not matched to a gene: 13. This CDR3 contains 19 residues. This CDR3 is CASSSGSGTGLSSYNEQFF. For the CDR3, the DNA is TGTGCCAGCAGCTCGGGCTCCGGGACAGGGCTTTCCTCCTACAATGAGCAGTTCTTC.

V gene TRBV4-3 combines with J gene TRBJ2-7, with 9 bases matching TRBD1. The trim removed 4 bases at V and 6 bases at J, leaving 10 bases unmatched. Germline assignment: CDR1 LGHNA and CDR2 YSLEER. The CDR3 length is 15 residues. The CDR3 DNA reads as TGCGCCAGCAGCCCGGAGTTCGGGACAGGGAGCGAGCAGTACTTC. Translated, it gives CASSPEFGTGSEQYF.